The source of this TCR beta chain is a study of T cells in Graves' hyperthyroidism and ophthalmopathy (dated by TCRdb to about 2019). For the study in its entirety: Peripheral blood samples were taken at initial diagnosis, before any treatment was given. To identify TCR V-J signatures that set the groups apart, the researchers used a discovery cohort of approximately 98 patients, made up of around 42 with Graves' ophthalmopathy and 57 with stable Graves' hyperthyroidism. An independent validation cohort of fewer than 20 hyperthyroidism patients and more than 15 patients who later progressed to ophthalmopathy tested prospective prediction of ophthalmopathy. For training and testing, the 100 patients in the discovery cohort were randomly divided in a 7:3 ratio. Thyroid tissue and blood T-cell repertoires from several Graves' hyperthyroidism patients were also compared in the study. After sampling, hyperthyroidism patients received methimazole starting at 30 mg daily, and ophthalmopathy patients received high-dose intravenous methylprednisolone. The paper describes TCR Vbeta CDR3 sequencing of 135 peripheral blood samples, made up of some 42 ophthalmopathy patients, approximately 73 hyperthyroidism patients and some 17 progressor patients.

Study-level results and caveats: Most expanded thyroid clonotypes (frequency above 0.001) were also detected in blood, suggesting blood repertoires may reflect thyroid immune responses. In validation, the model predicted progression to ophthalmopathy with approximately 71% sensitivity and 72.22% specificity, a median of 6.5 months before onset. No statistical method was used to set the sample size in advance, and investigators knew the group allocation. In cross-validation, a model built on a 13 V-J signature told ophthalmopathy apart from stable hyperthyroidism with under 90% sensitivity and about 81% specificity, and in testing the same model reached 80%/75%.

The TCR beta CDR3 regions were amplified from the RNA transcripts. For the first round of RT-PCR on the TCR CDR3, the HTBI primer set was used together with the Qiagen OneStep RT-PCR kit. A second multiplex PCR round built the libraries, followed by size selection and purification. Paired-end sequencing of the libraries was performed with 100 bp reads on an Illumina HiSeq2000. Under the source paper's analysis protocol: SOAPnuke was used to process the raw data, with reads discarded if the reads contained adapters or uncalled bases, had a mean Phred below 15, or lacked an exact constant-primer or identifier match. High-quality paired reads were merged using COPE v1.2.5, and each unique nucleotide sequence was defined as a clonotype. Clonotypes were aligned to IMGT TRBV, TRBD and TRBJ reference segments using MiTCR v1.1. The analysis included only V-J combinations with a frequency above 0.0001, which together covered roughly 99% of the repertoires. A TCS score was defined as the ratio between F50 (clonal expansion) and ExV (chaos), using BLOSUM62-based TCRdist between CDR3 peptides within each V-J. Welch's t-statistics and random forest reduced just over 500 V-J features to about 13, which were used in a naive Bayes classifier (R e1071). TCRdb handled the public reads itself, with Q25 trimming in fastp and clone calling in MiXCR, and kept productive beta chains. Each entry is one CDR3 protein sequence, shown with its most common DNA and genes. The V and J calls were determined by TCRdb, not by the authors. The sample table holds some 510,000 distinct CDR3 sequences, of which around 20% were seen once. The ten largest clonotypes hold around 27% of the sample.

Reading the germline V gene gives CDR1 SGHRS and CDR2 YFSETQ. The CDR3 covers 12 residues, taking in both the cysteine and the phenylalanine. Only CDR3 DNA remains: 36 bases, in frame from the first base. V sheds 2 bases and J sheds 2 bases, leaving 4 bases between their ends. This clonotype was detected ten times or more. The antigen it binds to is not known. Base qualities are not provided; no much larger clone lies one nucleotide away. Stable Graves' hyperthyroidism was defined as the absence of progression to ophthalmopathy over 18 months of follow-up. Hyperthyroidism patients were newly diagnosed, with disease duration under 2 months, and aged 18 to 65 years. Exclusion was applied to patients with uncontrolled infections, other autoimmune diseases, pregnancy or lactation. Diagnoses were established on the basis of clinical symptoms, serum thyroxine and TRAb, thyroid ultrasound, and orbital computed tomography. PBMCs were isolated from about 9.1 ml of fresh peripheral blood by Ficoll-Paque density gradient centrifugation. Total RNA was extracted with Trizol reagent, and quality was checked on an Agilent 2100 Bioanalyzer.

The sequence joins TRBV5-1 to TRBJ1-2, with no reliable assignment of the D segment. This receptor was obtained from a man aged 18 to 30 with Graves' hyperthyroidism. Sequencing was carried out using blood. The DNA sequence is TGCGCCAGCAGCTTTGAGAACTATGGCTACACCTTC. It codes for CASSFENYGYTF.